Described below is a single T cell receptor (beta chain) sequence and its context. Other DNA sequences from this sample encode an identical CDR3 as well. Participant reports of clinical history set cohort assignment. The sample belongs to a study of blood T cell repertoires in COVID-19. Background on the study: Nucleic acid was either cDNA or gDNA, and it came from T cells, B-cell-depleted T cells, or PBMCs.

The CDR3 length is 12 residues. Germline CDR1 reads SEHNR; CDR2 reads FQNEAQ (reference sequence). V lost 5 bases and J lost 3, with 8 bases in between. Some clones are missing from TCRdb's copy, which holds only in-frame ones; the method was immunoSEQ multiplex PCR. This table has some 270,000 clones, about 89% appearing once. Material: PBMCs or T cells enriched from blood (not recorded which). The chain joins TRBV7-9 to TRBJ2-7, with a tentative D call TRBD1 (5 bases). This sequence originates from a woman between 40 and 55 years old who had recovered from COVID-19. The CDR3 spells CASSLQGYEQYF. DNA for the CDR3: TGTGCCAGCAGCCTCCAGGGCTACGAGCAGTACTTC.